These 22 T cell receptor beta chains were sequenced from one sample in a study of shared clonotypes between healthy human individuals. Naive CD8 cells lacked CD45RO, underwent positive selection for CCR7 and left out terminally differentiated effector memory CD45RA+ cells. Some clones are missing from TCRdb's copy, which holds only in-frame ones; the method was immunoSEQ multiplex PCR. Found here are about 680,000 clones, roughly 94% of them singletons; the top ten hold roughly 22%. The sample consisted of naive CD8+ T cells sorted from blood. All receptors come from a young man in good health.

The chain employs TRBV11-3 and TRBJ2-2; D remains unclear. There are 14 residues in the CDR3. In germline, CDR1 is SGHNT, CDR2 YENEEA. Trimming stripped 3 bases from V and 0 bases from J, with 5 bases between. The CDR3 spells CASSFAANTGELFF. In nucleotides, the CDR3 is TGTGCCAGCAGCTTTGCTGCGAACACCGGGGAGCTGTTTTTT.

Concerning this clone: Other DNA sequences from this sample encode an identical CDR3 as well. V usage is TRBV29-1 and J usage is TRBJ2-1; no definite D call. V was pared by 5 bases and J by 7 bases, with 6 bases between. The CDR3 is 10 residues long. From germline, CDR1 is SQVTM and CDR2 ANQGSEA. The CDR3 sequence is CSVFSNEQFF. The CDR3 DNA sequence: TGCAGCGTTTTCTCTAATGAGCAGTTCTTC.

The chain uses TRBV25-1 and TRBJ2-3, with D perhaps matching TRBD1 (6 bases). Between the trimmed V and J ends, which lost 0 bases and 2 bases, there was a span of 15 bases. Germline-derived CDR1 and CDR2 are MGHDK and SYGVNS. This CDR3 has 17 residues. This CDR3 is CASSEYTGLRFTDTQYF. DNA of the CDR3: TGTGCCAGCAGTGAATACACAGGGTTGAGGTTCACAGATACGCAGTATTTT.

The V and J genes are TRBV27 and TRBJ2-3, with D tentatively TRBD2 (6 bases). V was shortened by 6 bases and J by 4 bases, with 14 bases between the two germline ends. Germline CDR1 is MNHEY and CDR2 is SMNVEV (reference sequence). The CDR3 is 14 residues long. The CDR3 protein is CASRRSGTPDTQYF. CDR3 sequence (DNA): TGTGCCAGCAGGCGATCCGGGACTCCAGATACGCAGTATTTT.

V usage is TRBV27 and J usage is TRBJ2-3; the D call may be TRBD1 or TRBD2 (5 bases each). The ends were cut back, 1 base at V and 3 bases at J, with 8 bases in the middle. CDR1 is MNHEY, CDR2 SMNVEV, per germline (reference sequence). CDR3 size: 14 residues. CDR3 in DNA: TGTGCCAGCAGTTTATGGGGGAGAACAGATACGCAGTATTTT. It encodes CASSLWGRTDTQYF.

The chain employs TRBV9 and TRBJ2-1; 13 positions match TRBD2. V lost 0 bases and J lost 6; bases outside the gene matches: 12. Germline CDR1 and CDR2: SGDLS and YYNGEE. The length of the CDR3 is 19 residues. CDR3 loop: CASSVEGGGTSGTVNEQFF. As DNA, the CDR3 is TGTGCCAGCAGCGTAGAAGGAGGAGGGACTAGCGGGACCGTCAATGAGCAGTTCTTC.

The rearrangement joins TRBV7-2 to TRBJ2-4, with 11 nucleotides matching TRBD1. CDR3 length equals 17 residues. Germline trimming cut 4 bases from V and 4 bases from J; bases unmatched to any gene: 9. The germline V gene has CDR1 SGHTA and CDR2 FQGNSA. CDR3 sequence: CASSSSGTGGLKNIQYF. As DNA, the CDR3 is TGTGCCAGCAGCTCCTCCGGGACAGGGGGTCTTAAAAACATTCAGTACTTC.

The V and J genes are TRBV28 and TRBJ2-2; D assignment may be TRBD1 or TRBD2 (5 bases each). With 6 bases removed from V and 5 bases from J, the gap between germline ends came to 19 bases. Germline V gene sequence: CDR1 MDHEN, CDR2 SYDVKM. CDR3 length equals 16 residues. CDR3 nucleotides: TGTGCCAGCAGCCGTCGTCCGGGGACGGGGACCGGGGAGCTGTTTTTT. Translation gives CASSRRPGTGTGELFF.

The gene calls are TRBV27 and TRBJ2-1; TRBD2 agrees at 7 bases. V shed 5 bases, J shed 5 bases, and the junction held 6 bases outside the gene matches. Germline assignment: CDR1 MNHEY and CDR2 SMNVEV (reference sequence). This CDR3 has 14 residues. CDR3 sequence reads: CASSTGLLDNEQFF. CDR3 DNA sequence: TGTGCCAGCAGTACGGGACTACTAGACAATGAGCAGTTCTTC.

The gene calls are TRBV7-9 and TRBJ2-7; D is tentatively TRBD1 or TRBD2 (5 bases each). This CDR3 spans 14 amino acids. Germline lookup yields CDR1 SEHNR and CDR2 FQNEAQ (reference sequence). Trimming cost V 4 bases and J 3 bases, with 13 bases left between them. CDR3 nucleotide sequence: TGTGCCAGCAGCTCCGGGGCTGTCGTCTACGAGCAGTACTTC. Encoded protein: CASSSGAVVYEQYF.

CDR3 residues: CASSRTGRGGNQPQHF. In DNA form, the CDR3 reads TGCGCCAGCAGCCGGACAGGGCGAGGGGGCAATCAGCCCCAGCATTTT. This sequence joins TRBV4-1 and TRBJ1-5; TRBD1 matches 8 bases. CDR1 and CDR2 from the germline V gene are MGHRA and YSYEKL. Trimming cost V 4 bases and J 2 bases; bases outside gene matches: 7. The CDR3 totals 16 residues.

CDR3 DNA: TGCGCCAGCAGCTTAAGTCCCGAGACTTCCCAGAGTAACTACAATGAGCAGTTCTTC. It encodes CASSLSPETSQSNYNEQFF. The rearrangement joins TRBV5-1 to TRBJ2-1; D is unclear. V shed 2 bases and J shed 3 bases, with 24 bases lying between them. Germline V gives CDR1 SGHRS, CDR2 YFSETQ. The length of the CDR3 is 19 residues.

The chain uses TRBV6-6 and TRBJ1-3; D gene ambiguous. The germline gives CDR1 MNHNY, CDR2 SVGAGI (reference sequence). The V end was cut by 2 bases, the J end by 0 bases, with 8 bases between. This CDR3 contains 15 residues. CDR3 protein: CASSYDCPSGNTIYF. CDR3 sequence (DNA): TGTGCCAGCAGTTACGACTGCCCCTCTGGAAACACCATATATTTT.

The rearrangement uses TRBV7-6 and TRBJ2-7; 10 bases are a match to TRBD2. The CDR3 extends over 14 amino acids. Germline CDR1 SGHVS, CDR2 FNYEAQ. The J segment lost 7 bases and the V segment lost 6 bases, leaving 9 bases of the junction unmatched. CDR3 in amino acids: CASSSLAGDREQYF. The CDR3 nucleotides are TGTGCCAGCAGTTCCCTAGCGGGAGATCGGGAGCAGTACTTC.

The genes are TRBV7-2 and TRBJ2-1; D gene uncertain. CDR1 is SGHTA, CDR2 FQGNSA, per germline. The CDR3 is 16 amino acids. With 3 bases removed from V and 6 bases from J, the gap between germline ends came to 18 bases. The CDR3 spells CASSLGYARSGNEQFF. The CDR3, as DNA: TGTGCCAGCAGCTTGGGGTACGCCAGGTCTGGCAATGAGCAGTTCTTC. Using reference TRBV7-2 and TRBJ2-1 for the parts outside the CDR3, the full variable domain is GAGVSQSPSNKVTEKGKDVELRCDPISGHTALYWYRQSLGQGLEFLIYFQGNSAPDKSGLPSDRFSAERTGGSVSTLTIQRTQQEDSAVYLCASSLGYARSGNEQFFGPGTRLTVL.

The chain combines TRBV5-1 with TRBJ1-5, with 7 bases fitting TRBD1. The CDR3 totals 15 residues. The germline CDR1 and CDR2 sequences are SGHRS and YFSETQ. Unmatched junction bases numbered 8, after V lost 0 bases and J lost 8 bases. The CDR3 is CASSLGDSGQEPQHF. The CDR3 nucleotides are TGCGCCAGCAGCTTGGGGGACAGCGGGCAGGAGCCCCAGCATTTT.

This chain links TRBV7-2 with TRBJ2-7, with 9 bases that match TRBD2. Germline CDR1 and CDR2: SGHTA and FQGNSA. This CDR3 has 15 residues. With 1 base clipped from V and 4 bases from J, the junction kept 5 bases outside the gene matches. In DNA, the CDR3 is TGTGCCAGCAGCTTAGTTAGCGGGAGATCATACGAGCAGTACTTC. Encoded protein: CASSLVSGRSYEQYF.

This clone showed up just once. The gene calls are TRBV9 and TRBJ1-1; the D is unclear. The CDR3 is 17 amino acids. Germline CDR1 and CDR2: SGDLS and YYNGEE. V shed 0 bases and J shed 0 bases, with 15 bases lying between them. The CDR3 bases are TGTGCCAGCAGCGTAGACGGCGGCCCGCCGATGAACACTGAAGCTTTCTTT. Translated, it gives CASSVDGGPPMNTEAFF.

The V and J genes are TRBV5-5 and TRBJ2-1, with no clear D. CDR3 length equals 12 residues. V dropped 0 bases and J dropped 7 bases, with 5 bases sitting between them. Germline CDR1 is SGHKS and CDR2 is YYEKEE (reference sequence). CDR3 amino acids: CASSLGRNEQFF. CDR3 DNA: TGTGCCAGCAGCTTGGGCAGAAATGAGCAGTTCTTC.

This chain links TRBV4-2 with TRBJ1-1, with D possibly matching TRBD1 (6 bases). The V and J ends lost 0 bases and 7 bases respectively, with 15 bases between them. The CDR3 has 15 residues. CDR1 and CDR2 from the germline V gene are LGHNA and YNFKEQ. In DNA, the CDR3 is TGTGCCAGCAGCCAAGACACAGGGACCAAATATGAAGCTTTCTTT. Its protein product is CASSQDTGTKYEAFF.

J is TRBJ2-1 and V is TRBV4-3; tentative D call: TRBD2 (5 bases). The germline V and J ends were trimmed by 1 base and 8 bases, with 18 bases remaining between them. CDR3 length equals 16 residues. Looked up from germline, CDR1 is LGHNA and CDR2 is YSLEER. The CDR3 DNA is TGCGCCAGCAGCCAAGTTGTCAGCGGAGGAGGACATGAGCAGTTCTTC. Translating gives CASSQVVSGGGHEQFF.

The chain employs TRBV27 and TRBJ2-7, with D perhaps matching TRBD1 (5 bases). The length of the CDR3 is 14 residues. The germline V gene has CDR1 MNHEY and CDR2 SMNVEV (reference sequence). The germline V and J ends were trimmed by 3 bases and 6 bases, with 15 bases remaining between them. The CDR3 DNA reads as TGTGCCAGCAGTTTCGGCCAGGGTACAGGCGAGCAGTACTTC. It yields the protein CASSFGQGTGEQYF.